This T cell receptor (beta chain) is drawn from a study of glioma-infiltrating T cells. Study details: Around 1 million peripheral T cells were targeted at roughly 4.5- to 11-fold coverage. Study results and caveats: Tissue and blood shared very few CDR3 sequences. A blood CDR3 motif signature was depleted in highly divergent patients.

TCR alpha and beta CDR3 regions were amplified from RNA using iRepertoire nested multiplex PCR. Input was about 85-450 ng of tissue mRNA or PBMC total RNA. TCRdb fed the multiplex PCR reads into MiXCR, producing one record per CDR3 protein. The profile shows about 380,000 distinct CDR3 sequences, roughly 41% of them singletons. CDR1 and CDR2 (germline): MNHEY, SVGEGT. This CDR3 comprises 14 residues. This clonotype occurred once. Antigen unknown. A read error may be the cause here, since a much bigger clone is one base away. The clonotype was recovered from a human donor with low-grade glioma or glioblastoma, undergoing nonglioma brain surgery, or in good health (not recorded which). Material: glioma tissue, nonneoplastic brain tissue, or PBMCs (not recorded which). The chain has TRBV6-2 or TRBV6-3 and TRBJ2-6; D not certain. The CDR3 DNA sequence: TGTACCAGCAGTTCTGGGAATGGGGCCAACGTCCTGACTTTC. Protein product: CTSSSGNGANVLTF.